This T cell receptor (beta chain) was identified during a study of blood T cell repertoires in COVID-19. Trimming pared 8 bases from V and 7 bases from J, leaving 11 bases between. This CDR3 is built from 11 residues. The germline V gene has CDR1 SNHLY and CDR2 FYNNEI. The protocol was immunoSEQ multiplex PCR, while the TCRdb copy is restricted to in-frame clones and leaves out a portion. The profile covers about 370,000 clones, with approximately 91% appearing a single time and just over 0.85% taken by the ten largest. The clonotype originates from a woman aged 40 to 50 who had been exposed to COVID-19. This chain connects TRBV2 to TRBJ1-2; a weak D match, TRBD1 (6 bases). The sequenced sample consisted of PBMCs or T cells enriched from blood (not recorded which). This chain's CDR3 is CASQGTGGYTF. The CDR3 DNA reads as TGTGCCAGCCAGGGGACGGGTGGCTACACCTTC.